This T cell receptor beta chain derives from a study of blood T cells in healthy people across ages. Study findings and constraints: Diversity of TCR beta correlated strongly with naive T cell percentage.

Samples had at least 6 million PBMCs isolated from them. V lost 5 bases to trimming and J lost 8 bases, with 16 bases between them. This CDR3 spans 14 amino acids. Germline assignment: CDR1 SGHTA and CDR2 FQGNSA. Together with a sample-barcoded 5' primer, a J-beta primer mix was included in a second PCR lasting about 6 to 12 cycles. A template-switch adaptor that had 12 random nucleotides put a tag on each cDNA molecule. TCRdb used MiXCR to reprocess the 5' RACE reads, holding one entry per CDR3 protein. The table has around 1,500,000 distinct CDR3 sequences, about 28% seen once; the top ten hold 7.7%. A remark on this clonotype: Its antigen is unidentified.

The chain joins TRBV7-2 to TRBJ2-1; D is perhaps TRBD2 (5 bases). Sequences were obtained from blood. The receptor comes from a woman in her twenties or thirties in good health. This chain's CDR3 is CASSPSGWTDEQFF. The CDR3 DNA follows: TGTGCCAGCAGCCCCTCGGGATGGACGGATGAGCAGTTCTTC.